What follows is one T cell receptor (beta chain) and its context. Only a few counts were recorded for this clone. Its binding antigen is unknown. Base qualities are not provided; no much larger clone lies one nucleotide away. The data belong to a study of cytomegalovirus exposure and HLA in healthy donors (dated by TCRdb to between 2016 and 2019). A note on the overall study: In an earlier analysis of 450 to 750 of the donors, 250 to 350 Gb of sequence data and some 120 million unique TCR beta sequences from roughly 200 million T cells were reported. Roughly 310 gigabases of sequencing data and approximately 85 million unique TCR sequences were included in an early release covering under 650 HLA-typed donors. Among the roughly 380 genotyped donors, approximately 77% belonged to the genetic ancestry cluster associated with self-reported Caucasian donors. The study aimed to test whether cataloging public T cell receptors could reveal signatures of past pathogen exposure. The study used immunosequencing to profile the T cell repertoires of approximately 640 subjects and linked those repertoires to cytomegalovirus serostatus. A separate validation cohort of about 110 different subjects was used in addition to the roughly 720-subject first cohort. To predict cytomegalovirus infection status, the study combined high-throughput TCR immunosequencing, statistical association of individual TCRs with disease status, and machine learning. In a later analysis, previously published TCR beta repertoires from several hundred donors were re-analyzed and high-resolution HLA genotyping was added so that TCR occurrence patterns could be studied. The later analysis used no new phenotypic data to find candidate immune exposures, relying instead on TCR beta sequences and their occurrence across donors. To decide whether each TCR beta V gene segment behaved as functional or pseudogenic, an earlier analysis of over 500 of the donors relied on high-throughput TCR beta sequencing. Donor age, sex, ethnicity and CMV serostatus were compiled alongside the repertoire data. A later genetic analysis used genome-wide SNP genotypes for about 65% of the roughly 700 donors, treating that subset as a discovery cohort. All discovery cohort repertoires had been generated on a single sequencing platform. Class I and class II HLA loci were covered by the typing at four-digit resolution. Typing coverage varied by locus: 629-630 donors for A, B, C, DRB1 and DQB1; 500 to 550 for DQA1; approximately 610 for DPA1; under 490 for DPB1. A handful of DR-DQ haplotypes were handled as single units for association and clustering because linkage in the cohort was strong. Among roughly 400 genotyped donors of the cohort, an average of around 220,000 unique TCR beta nucleotide sequences was sequenced per donor, of which 15% to 20% were non-productive.

The paper's findings and limits, for the study overall: In a later genetic analysis, a missense DCLRE1C variant was associated with V-gene and J-gene trimming of TCR beta chains, and the association was replicated in an independent cohort. In vitro tests confirmed that a few of the cytomegalovirus-associated TCR beta chains recognize cytomegalovirus antigens. HLA typing was unavailable for some donors at each locus, so association tests used only the typed subset. For the cohort, immune exposure information was limited to CMV serostatus. The 87-base-pair reads could not distinguish some IMGT-functional V segments, including TRBV6-2 and TRBV6-3, so those segments were excluded. The study gave a list of 150 to 200 TCR beta chains associated with cytomegalovirus. Only TCR beta chains were sequenced in this cohort, and the absence of alpha or paired-chain data limited detectable features. In both the original and validation cohorts, the classifier was reported to diagnose cytomegalovirus status with high specificity and sensitivity. In a later analysis, HLA-associated TCR beta chains showed more clonal expansion and lower generation probabilities than non-associated chains that were equally common. The authors suggested that the approach could potentially be extended to other disease states and immunological phenotypes. A further reported finding was that TCR beta sequences accurately predicted the HLA-A and HLA-B alleles for most subjects in the first cohort. In an earlier analysis of some 550 of the donors, most TCR beta V segments were observed in productive rearrangements about 90% or about 30% of the time, broadly matching IMGT annotations. A later analysis found that most CMV-associated TCR beta chains appeared HLA-restricted, with HLA associations seemingly driven largely by CMV exposure. According to a later analysis, TCR association rates differed among HLA loci, with DRB1 alleles showing the most associated TCRs and HLA-C alleles showing the fewest. According to a later genetic analysis, donors in an Asian-associated ancestry cluster had fewer N-insertions in productive TCRs than the approximately 700-donor mean. Roughly uniform sequencing depth across donors was assumed in presence/absence analyses, although this assumption may not hold. Strong co-occurrence of HLA alleles, especially DR and DQ, made assigning TCR associations to individual alleles difficult. About 17 rarely observed V segments, including chromosome 9 orphons, were excluded from the earlier analysis of 550 to 700 of the donors because counts were too low. Linkage disequilibrium might explain the correlated functional status among segregating V segments, but an unknown experimental factor could not be ruled out. A cluster of highly shared sequence variants was judged likely to be a technical artifact of the sequencing pipeline. A later analysis reported that several top co-occurrence clusters appeared linked to parvovirus B19, influenza, CMV and Epstein-Barr virus. Specific HLA alleles were associated with roughly 17,000 TCR beta sequences at a false discovery rate of 0.05 in a later analysis. Most TCR sequences were seen in very few donors, while some public TCRs were found in many individuals.

Trimming removed 4 bases from V and 5 bases from J, leaving 8 bases between the germline ends. The CDR3 runs 12 residues from the cysteine to the phenylalanine. The sequence is cut down to CDR3 DNA, 36 bases in frame from base 1. As encoded in the germline V gene (reference sequence), CDR1 is MNHEY while CDR2 is SMNVEV. Libraries were prepared through the immunoSEQ multiplex PCR assay. A mixture of 60 forward primers for TCR Vbeta segments and 13 reverse primers for TCR Jbeta segments was used in the multiplex PCR. A multiplex PCR assay on genomic DNA amplified the CDR3 region of rearranged TCR beta genes. The amplified TCR beta libraries were sequenced on the Illumina HiSeq System as 87-base-pair reads. The authors processed their data as follows. In a later analysis, some 80 million unique TCR beta chains were counted across the 500 to 850 repertoires, and around 11 million of these chains were shared by at least two donors. A nearest-neighbor algorithm error-corrected the raw reads and collapsed the reads into unique sequences, merging closely related sequences to remove PCR and sequencing errors. CDR3 sequences were aligned to IMGT reference sequences to assign V, D and J gene segments. For a sequence to be retained, a match of at least six nucleotides to both a V gene segment and a J gene segment was required. Rearrangements were classified as productive when the CDR3 lacked stop codons and remained in frame with V and J, and all other rearrangements were classified as non-productive. Following IMGT convention, CDR3 was defined as the stretch from the second conserved V-encoded cysteine to the conserved J-encoded phenylalanine. In an earlier analysis of more than 550 of the donors, sequences lacking an unambiguous match to a single V gene segment were excluded. An earlier analysis of a few hundred of the donors classified V segments as functional when productive rearrangements were above 56.7% and as segregating when the standard deviation between donors was above 5%. A statistical classification framework was built for diagnosing cytomegalovirus status from the catalog of TCR beta chain sequences. A later analysis assigned V and J genes by comparing TCR nucleotide sequences with IMGT/GENE-DB human TR gene sequences. The TCRdist pipeline was used in a later analysis to assign CDR3 sequences and most-parsimonious VDJ recombination scenarios. In a later analysis, every TCR beta chain was defined by the combination of its CDR3 amino acid sequence and its V-gene family, and reads without a unique V-gene family were dropped. As a way to deal with suspected cross-contamination and a sequencing artifact, a later analysis dropped over 550 nucleotide sequences that were highly shared and had low generation probability. A later analysis calculated a clonal expansion index for each public chain from normalized within-repertoire ranks of inferred template counts. In a later analysis, generation probabilities were computed using a VDJ recombination model fitted to out-of-frame rearrangements, and the results were checked against IGoR. In a later analysis, TCR-TCR, TCR-HLA and TCR-CMV co-occurrence was scored with hypergeometric tests, and a repertoire-size bias correction was applied to TCR pairs. In a later analysis, false discovery rates were estimated by permuting HLA or CMV assignments 20 times. In a later analysis, co-occurring TCRs were grouped using DBSCAN, with TCRdist sequence similarity added in when clustering inside HLA-allele-positive subsets. For co-occurrence clustering, repertoires with fewer than 30,000 or more than 120,000 public chains were excluded, along with four to six repertoires with anomalous nucleotide sharing. TCRdb re-hosts the immuneACCESS table, in-frame sequences only. Its copies lack some clones; in the studies checked, an unresolved V gene accounts for under half of them, and the cause for the rest is not known. V, J and clone size derive from that table, while D and trimming were established from the DNA sequence. This sample gives approximately 100,000 clones in total; over 75% of them show up just once. The ten largest make up around 2% of the sample.

The cohort was made up of roughly 670 healthy bone marrow donors. All cohort members were sampled while nominally healthy, although unrecorded immune exposures were likely present. The donor was CMV seronegative and belonged to the group of more than 300 seronegative cohort members. Every donor gave a peripheral blood sample, and the peripheral blood mononuclear cells from that sample were used for TCR beta sequencing. Genomic DNA was extracted from the blood cell samples with the Qiagen DNeasy Blood Extraction Kit. The origin of this receptor is a man aged 18 to 30 in good health and CMV-seronegative. Sequenced: PBMCs. Recombination connected TRBV27 to TRBJ1-1, with no confidently assigned D gene. Here is the DNA: TGTGCCAGCAGTTCCCGAGGGACTGAAGCTTTCTTT. This gives the protein CASSSRGTEAFF.